A selection of T cell receptor beta chains follows, all from one sample in a study of shared clonotypes between healthy human individuals. Libraries were prepared by immunoSEQ multiplex PCR; TCRdb keeps only in-frame clonotypes and omits some of them. The data hold 600,000 or so clones, with approximately 95% observed a single time. The material sequenced was naive CD8+ T cells sorted from blood. The source is a woman in her 30s in good health. The CDR3 runs from the conserved cysteine through the conserved F or W. Fields, in order: CDR3 protein, D gene, V gene, J gene. The D gene is left open where the match is weak.

CASSLGLVGEQYF,.,TRBV28,TRBJ2-7
CASSLRGSWTEAFF,.,TRBV27,TRBJ1-1
CASTGNPGTYYEQYF,.,TRBV5-6,TRBJ2-7
CASNGHTQYF,.,TRBV10-2,TRBJ2-3
CASGEDWIQGGNNEQFF,.,TRBV6-1,TRBJ2-1
CASSLTGEEQYF,TRBD1,TRBV25-1,TRBJ2-7
CASSLVGTSEAFF,.,TRBV7-9,TRBJ1-1
CASRPTGELNEKLFF,TRBD1,TRBV28,TRBJ1-4
CASSLLGGGYEQYF,.,TRBV27,TRBJ2-7
CASGVTNTEAFF,.,TRBV12-5,TRBJ1-1
CAARGARPKHTQYF,.,TRBV27,TRBJ2-3
CASSPGLANTEAFF,.,TRBV7-6,TRBJ1-1
CASSVGQGNYGYTF,TRBD1,TRBV25-1,TRBJ1-2
CAWSVGGRGETQYF,.,TRBV30,TRBJ2-5
CASSQDFPAPVSGNTIYF,.,TRBV4-2,TRBJ1-3
CASSEEGVKHNEQFF,.,TRBV2,TRBJ2-1
CASKHLPTYEQYF,.,TRBV28,TRBJ2-7
CASSLVGTETDTQYF,TRBD1,TRBV11-2,TRBJ2-3
CASSYHPTVTSGRISYEQYF,TRBD2,TRBV28,TRBJ2-7
CASSSRSPVSEKLFF,.,TRBV27,TRBJ1-4
CASSLGSGTATYEQYF,TRBD1,TRBV11-2,TRBJ2-7
CASSGAPNTIYF,.,TRBV9,TRBJ1-3
CASSQDLGQGPTDTQYF,TRBD1,TRBV14,TRBJ2-3
CASSFRTILKPGANVLTF,.,TRBV28,TRBJ2-6
CASSLGQGMNTEAFF,TRBD1,TRBV4-1,TRBJ1-1
CASSPWGLAETRYNEQFF,.,TRBV4-1,TRBJ2-1
CASSLAPAGRKETQYF,TRBD2,TRBV5-1,TRBJ2-5
CASSFGGSEQFF,.,TRBV27,TRBJ2-1
CASSLSGGSSYNEQFF,TRBD2,TRBV7-8,TRBJ2-1
CASSERAGASIGGYTF,.,TRBV2,TRBJ1-2
CASSITGESYEQYF,TRBD1,TRBV19,TRBJ2-7
CASSQVTLRQAFF,.,TRBV4-1,TRBJ1-1